A selection of T cell receptor beta chains follows, all from one sample in a study of shared clonotypes between healthy human individuals. The assay was immunoSEQ multiplex PCR, and TCRdb's table has in-frame clones only and misses some. The table shows 850,000 to 1,200,000 clones, with about 75% occurring only once. The sequenced sample consisted of memory CD4+ T cells sorted from blood. All receptors derive from a man younger than 30 in good health. Both conserved end residues are trimmed from each CDR3.

v_call: TRBV5-4; cdr3_aa: ASSSGGAVTDTQY
v_call: TRBV5-5; cdr3_aa: ASRRSGTGHGYT
v_call: TRBV20-1; cdr3_aa: SAEVRYEQY
v_call: TRBV10-3; cdr3_aa: AIGQVTGGADGELF
v_call: TRBV7-2; cdr3_aa: ASSLGWETQY
v_call: TRBV9; cdr3_aa: ASSLLSGNTEAF
v_call: TRBV15; cdr3_aa: ATQENYNSPLH
v_call: TRBV6-1; cdr3_aa: AILEGLRYNEQF
v_call: TRBV5-4; cdr3_aa: ASSPAGTGGNEQF
v_call: TRBV18; cdr3_aa: ASSPRRGERRETQY
v_call: TRBV6-5; cdr3_aa: ASSYPRAGIYEQY
v_call: TRBV28; cdr3_aa: ASKEGADEKLF
v_call: TRBV5-6; cdr3_aa: ASSLVSGTYEQY
v_call: TRBV7-2; cdr3_aa: ASSLEMASNQPQH
v_call: TRBV29-1; cdr3_aa: SALWDRSYEQY
v_call: TRBV6-1; cdr3_aa: ASRLNRGQPQH
v_call: TRBV7-2; cdr3_aa: ASSPKAGPTDTQY
v_call: TRBV5-4; cdr3_aa: ASSSTRGAQNYGYT
v_call: TRBV5-6; cdr3_aa: ASSLFGQSTDTQY
v_call: TRBV21-1; cdr3_aa: ASSKGQGVCYEQY
v_call: TRBV2; cdr3_aa: ASSAGLNTEAF
v_call: TRBV23-1; cdr3_aa: ASSPPLAGGPDTQY
v_call: TRBV7-6; cdr3_aa: ASSPSVAGGRETQY
v_call: TRBV27; cdr3_aa: ASSPRQGSNEQF
v_call: TRBV14; cdr3_aa: ASSQRQGEGSN
v_call: TRBV10-3; cdr3_aa: AISAPTSGSTYEQF
v_call: TRBV5-1; cdr3_aa: ASSPRQGSGNTEAF
v_call: TRBV18; cdr3_aa: ASSRTSGGAQSSYEQY
v_call: TRBV19; cdr3_aa: ASSPGTGTVGTGELF
v_call: TRBV27; cdr3_aa: ATKPYLGDVSIIETQY
v_call: TRBV30; cdr3_aa: AWSVPRDWSTDTQY
v_call: TRBV5-6; cdr3_aa: ASSANRGRGTDEQY
v_call: TRBV30; cdr3_aa: AWLAGGTDTQY
v_call: TRBV5-1; cdr3_aa: ASSLSGSGNTIY
v_call: TRBV7-2; cdr3_aa: ASSFGSLNTEAF
v_call: TRBV7-2; cdr3_aa: ASSLRVEIYEQY
v_call: TRBV11-2; cdr3_aa: ASSLGPQETQY
v_call: TRBV2; cdr3_aa: ASSVGSEQY
v_call: TRBV28; cdr3_aa: ASNPGGDTGELF
v_call: TRBV6-6; cdr3_aa: ASGRVNQPQH
v_call: TRBV6-5; cdr3_aa: ASSYLSGDGYT
v_call: TRBV4-3; cdr3_aa: ASSLRGLLTYEQY
v_call: TRBV7-9; cdr3_aa: ASSKVAGNEQF
v_call: TRBV10-3; cdr3_aa: AITTGASYGYT
v_call: TRBV6-1; cdr3_aa: ASGQGAQIYGYT
v_call: TRBV28; cdr3_aa: ASSSAGEDTGELF
v_call: TRBV11-1; cdr3_aa: ASSLVPGLDTQY
v_call: TRBV5-4; cdr3_aa: ASSPGLAAGDTQY